This entry lists 17 T cell receptor beta chains sequenced from one sample in a study of T-cell memory formation after mild COVID-19. From the 5' RACE reads, TCRdb called clonotypes with MiXCR, one entry per CDR3 protein. Among some 82,000 distinct CDR3 sequences, roughly 13% were seen once, and the ten largest hold less than 45%. Specimen: PBMCs or a T cell subset sorted from them (not recorded which). Receptors were obtained from a man younger than 35 who had mild COVID-19 (a few samples of this study predate the infection). Cell type and time point are not known.

This clonotype has just a few counts. This chain links TRBV19 with TRBJ2-1, with D perhaps TRBD2 (5 bases). V was trimmed by 3 bases and J by 8 bases, leaving 11 bases between them. Looked up from germline, CDR1 is LNHDA and CDR2 is SQIVND (reference sequence). The CDR3 has 13 amino acids. CDR3 sequence (DNA): TGTGCCAGTAGTATCTTATCCGGGGATGAGCAGTTCTTC. Translation: CASSILSGDEQFF.

This clonotype was detected a few times. V usage is TRBV29-1 and J usage is TRBJ2-5; no clear D gene. V was cut by 2 bases and J by 5 bases, with 9 bases left in between. There are 12 residues in the CDR3. Germline CDR1 is SQVTM and CDR2 is ANQGSEA. The CDR3 DNA reads as TGCAGCGTTGAACAGCAAGGGGAGACCCAGTACTTC. Translated, it gives CSVEQQGETQYF.

This clonotype was counted only a few times. The chain joins TRBV27 to TRBJ1-5, with D perhaps matching TRBD1 (5 bases). In germline, CDR1 is MNHEY, CDR2 SMNVEV (reference sequence). CDR3 size: 16 residues. V was shortened by 0 bases and J by 3 bases, with 12 bases between the two germline ends. This chain's CDR3 is CASSLSTGQVNQPQHF. The CDR3 DNA is TGTGCCAGCAGTTTATCGACGGGGCAAGTCAATCAGCCCCAGCATTTT.

CDR3 coding DNA: TGTGCCAGCAGAGCTGGACTAGAAAAGACCCAGTACTTC. This gives the protein CASRAGLEKTQYF. The V gene is TRBV28, the J gene TRBJ2-5; 7 bases match TRBD2. With V trimmed by 6 bases and J by 6 bases, 7 bases remained unmatched. This CDR3 is 13 amino acids long. The V gene's germline CDR1 is MDHEN and CDR2 SYDVKM.

For this clonotype: Germline is not matched at one junction end, which may reflect a read error. The chain uses TRBV5-4 and TRBJ2-2, with a weak D call TRBD2 (5 bases). The CDR3 is 14 amino acids. The germline CDR1 and CDR2 sequences are SGHNT and YYREEE (reference sequence). The CDR3 nucleotides are TGTGCCAGCAGCTTGGGTGTGTCCGCCGGGGAGCTGATTTTT. It encodes CASSLGVSAGELIF.

This clonotype was detected ten times or more. The chain combines TRBV7-6 with TRBJ2-7; 7 bases are a match to TRBD1. Per the germline V gene, CDR1 is SGHVS and CDR2 is FNYEAQ. Losses at the gene ends were 5 bases for V and 6 bases for J; bases not matched to a gene: 10. The CDR3 is 14 amino acids. The CDR3 DNA is TGTGCCAGCAGCCAGGGGACAGTTTTCGGCGAGCAGTACTTC. Encoded protein: CASSQGTVFGEQYF.

V gene TRBV20-1 combines with J gene TRBJ2-7; TRBD1 matches at 7 bases. J lost 2 bases, V lost 0 bases, and 7 bases had no gene match. CDR1 and CDR2 from the germline V gene are DFQATT and SNEGSKA (reference sequence). The CDR3 spans 15 residues. This chain's CDR3 is CSARDRAGGPYEQYV. In DNA, the CDR3 is TGCAGTGCTAGAGATAGGGCAGGGGGACCCTACGAGCAGTACGTC.

The V and J genes are TRBV13 and TRBJ1-1; 8 bases map to TRBD1. Germline CDR1 is PRHDT and CDR2 is FYEKMQ (reference sequence). The CDR3 consists of 13 residues. The ends lost 5 bases at V and 4 bases at J; junction bases unmatched: 3. The CDR3: CASSTGGVTEAFF. The CDR3, as DNA: TGTGCCAGCAGCACAGGGGGAGTCACTGAAGCTTTCTTT.

This clonotype was picked up many times. The genes are TRBV7-2 and TRBJ1-2, with D maybe TRBD1 (5 bases). Germline CDR1 is SGHTA and CDR2 is FQGNSA. The V end lost 0 bases, the J end lost 3 bases, and 5 bases lay between the germline ends. CDR3 size: 13 residues. In DNA, the CDR3 is TGTGCCAGCAGCTTAGCGGGGGACTATGGCTACACCTTC. It yields the protein CASSLAGDYGYTF.

In its sample, this clonotype was seen a few times. The rearrangement links TRBV4-2 to TRBJ2-3; 7 bases are a match to TRBD2. J was trimmed by 2 bases and V by 3 bases; bases with no gene match: 8. Germline CDR1 and CDR2: LGHNA and YNFKEQ. CDR3 length equals 16 residues. CDR3 region: CASSHGGLRNTDTQYF. The CDR3, as DNA: TGTGCCAGCAGCCACGGGGGACTACGTAACACAGATACGCAGTATTTT.

This clonotype has a count of ten or more. The chain links TRBV7-9 to TRBJ2-1, with 10 bases matching TRBD2. CDR1 is SEHNR, CDR2 FQNEAQ, per germline (reference sequence). J gave up 7 bases and V 3 bases, and 6 bases lay outside the gene matches. The CDR3 spans 15 residues. CDR3 residues: CASSFVTSGTNEQFF. The CDR3 DNA reads as TGTGCCAGCAGCTTCGTTACTAGCGGGACAAATGAGCAGTTCTTC.

This clonotype was counted only a few times. CDR3 in DNA: TGTGCCAGCAGTGGGGGCCCCGAGCAGTTCTTC. It codes for CASSGGPEQFF. This chain joins TRBV5-5 and TRBJ2-1, with D perhaps matching TRBD1 (6 bases). This CDR3 region has 11 residues. The germline CDR1 and CDR2 sequences are SGHKS and YYEKEE (reference sequence). Trimming removed 5 bases at V and 10 bases at J, with 10 bases between.

This clonotype appeared a few times. V and J are TRBV6-5 and TRBJ1-2; TRBD1 matches at 9 bases. Trimming took 6 bases from V and 8 from J; bases not matched to a gene: 7. The CDR3 runs 13 residues. Germline CDR1 MNHEY, CDR2 SVGAGI. Here the CDR3 DNA reads TGTGCCAGCAGGCCAACAGGGGGCGCGGGCTACACCTTC. Translation: CASRPTGGAGYTF.

This clonotype was picked up a small number of times. The CDR3 spells CASSQDPVPGGLNTEAFF. The CDR3 nucleotides are TGCGCCAGCAGCCAAGACCCTGTCCCGGGAGGGTTGAACACTGAAGCTTTCTTT. The rearrangement links TRBV4-1 to TRBJ1-1, with no clear D. Trimming shortened V by 0 bases and J by 0 bases, and 17 bases separated the two germline ends. The CDR3 is made up of 18 amino acids. Germline CDR1 reads MGHRA; CDR2 reads YSYEKL.

This clonotype was recorded a few times. CDR3 bases: TGTGCCAGCAGTGAATATCCGGCCGGGGAGCTGTTTTTT. Protein sequence: CASSEYPAGELFF. The rearrangement joins TRBV25-1 to TRBJ2-2; D is uncertain. CDR3 length: 13 amino acids. Germline loops: CDR1 MGHDK, CDR2 SYGVNS. Trimming removed 0 bases at V and 6 bases at J, with 5 bases between.

The chain links TRBV4-2 to TRBJ2-7; TRBD2 aligns across 8 bases. CDR3 length: 15 residues. CDR1 and CDR2 (germline): LGHNA, YNFKEQ. The trim removed 0 bases at V and 2 bases at J, leaving 3 bases unmatched. This CDR3 reads CASSQEQRGTYEQYF. The CDR3 DNA sequence: TGTGCCAGCAGCCAAGAGCAGCGGGGGACCTACGAGCAGTACTTC.

The J gene is TRBJ2-5, the V gene TRBV5-1; D call uncertain. The ends were cut back, 4 bases at V and 4 bases at J, with 11 bases in the middle. CDR3 size: 13 residues. CDR1 is SGHRS and CDR2 is YFSETQ in the germline V gene. In DNA form, the CDR3 reads TGCGCCAGCAGCGCGAGTCCCTCAGAGACCCAGTACTTC. Translated: CASSASPSETQYF.